This entry describes one T cell receptor beta chain. This sample was taken from a study of blood T cell repertoires in COVID-19. Whole-study context: T cells, B-cell-depleted T cells, or PBMCs provided the cDNA or gDNA that served as material.

The ends were cut back, 1 base at V and 2 bases at J, with 14 bases in the middle. The CDR3 extends over 16 amino acids. CDR1 is SGHDN, CDR2 FVKESK, per germline. Generated by immunoSEQ multiplex PCR, the TCRdb table keeps only in-frame clones and is missing some. The sample has under 450,000 clones, approximately 77% seen once. Sequencing input: peripheral blood. V is TRBV14 and J is TRBJ2-5; D perhaps matches TRBD2 (6 bases). The clonotype comes from a human donor with acute or convalescent COVID-19. The donor label of this sample is uncertain. CDR3 sequence: CASSQGRGNLQETQYF. The CDR3 coding sequence is TGTGCCAGCAGCCAAGGTCGGGGGAACCTTCAAGAGACCCAGTACTTC.